This entry features one T cell receptor beta chain sequence. This clonotype was observed a few times. What this receptor recognizes is not known. Base qualities were left out, and no much larger clone turns up one base away. Ends trimmed: V by 7 bases, J by 7 bases; bases unmatched to a gene: 9. The CDR3 runs 14 amino acids, cysteine and phenylalanine included. Only the CDR3 region is kept as DNA, spanning 42 bases read in frame from base 1. The data derive from a study of blood T cells in healthy people across ages (dated by TCRdb to the mid-2010s). At the level of the whole study: In model experiments, roughly one uniquely barcoded TCR beta cDNA molecule per two T cells was captured by template switching. To track age-related changes in TCR beta repertoire diversity, the study relied on deep sequencing normalized with unique cDNA molecular identifiers. The donors were divided into four age groups: young (average roughly 17 years), middle-aged (roughly 42), aged (approximately 59) and long-lived (roughly 82). Two additional independent replicas of 1 million unique cDNA reads from the same blood draw were analyzed for two donors (one aged 18 to 30 and one aged 80 or older).

Overall study results and their limits: Observed TCR beta diversity per million T cells fell roughly linearly with age, and a significant reduction was already apparent by age around 40. The percentage of naive T cells measured by flow cytometry correlated strongly with observed TCR beta diversity. Because donor CMV infection status was unknown, age-related changes in expanded clonotypes were potentially confounded. Total diversity estimates from one million sequenced T cells were considered lower bounds and underestimates. Bulk unsorted PBMC profiling prevented conclusive comparison of naive and antigen-experienced compartments. Compared with the aged group, the long-lived group had more naive CD4+ T cells, fewer expanded clones and increased TCR diversity, suggesting age selection.

Receptor amplification or capture employed 5' RACE. The sample was run on an Illumina HiSeq 2500. The second PCR ran for roughly 7 to 11 cycles and used a J-beta primer mix along with a sample-barcoded 5' primer. A unique molecular identifier was introduced onto each TCR beta cDNA molecule by a template-switch 5' adaptor carrying 12 random nucleotides. At least 2.5 million CDR3-containing paired-end reads were obtained from each sample. First-strand cDNA synthesis was performed from all RNA using the Mint cDNA synthesis kit, with priming by a TRBC-specific oligonucleotide. All cDNA was treated with uracil-DNA glycosylase and then went through a first 18-cycle PCR with the universal primers M1SS and BC2_uni_R. Under the source paper's analysis protocol: For normalization, 1 million high-quality reads, each with a distinct molecular identifier, were randomly selected from each sample. Reads sharing molecular identifiers were discarded rather than binned into consensus sequences. MiTCR, run with a Q25 quality threshold and the strictest error-elimination algorithm, handled CDR3 identification, clonotype clustering and error correction. A nonparametric unseen species model using Euler transformation provided a lower-bound estimate of total TCR beta diversity. TCRdb's own reprocessing of the public reads used fastp at Q25 and MiXCR and kept productive beta chains. Each record represents a unique CDR3 protein, reported with the most common genes and DNA among its rows. The V and J calls were determined by TCRdb, not by the authors. In all, the sample holds approximately 780,000 distinct CDR3 sequences, and about 26% of those were seen once. The top ten clonotypes cover 3% of the sample.

Systemically healthy Caucasian individuals from Russia, 35 to 50 in total and aged about 6 to 95 years, were included as donors. Roughly 10 milliliters of peripheral blood were collected from each donor into EDTA-treated Vacutainer tubes. PBMCs were isolated by Ficoll-Paque density-gradient centrifugation, with at least 6 million obtained per sample. Total RNA was extracted from PBMCs with Trizol reagent, with at least 5 micrograms obtained per sample. For every donor, flow cytometry on a PBMC aliquot measured the percentage of naive CD45RAhigh/CD27high T cells. The sample also formed part of further work on T cells of mothers and their children. As that second study puts it: Nine systemically healthy Caucasian individuals served as donors, namely three mothers together with their six children. cDNA synthesis consumed the entire amount of extracted RNA, loaded at approximately 1.6 ug RNA in each 15 ul reaction. In the second PCR, the M1S primer added sample barcodes and 2-4 random nucleotides. Each mother yielded over 9 million TCR beta CDR3 reads and each child about 3 million reads. Thymic selection shapes the output of TCR recombination in a similar way in related and unrelated pairs, and inherited differences have a minor effect. Related mother-child pairs always showed normalized repertoire overlap that was slightly higher than in unrelated mother-child pairs, though the difference was never significant. No persistent microchimeric T cell clones were detected, at a sensitivity of 80 to 100 clones per million clonotypes. Deep NGS was used in the study to compare the TCR beta repertoires of mothers and children and to look for features that separate related mother-child pairs from unrelated individuals. The mean age was roughly 36 +/- 4 years for the mothers and about 10 +/- 4 years for the children. After adapters were ligated using NEBNext reagents, the libraries underwent 100+100 nt paired-end sequencing on an Illumina HiSeq 2000. To prevent cross-contamination, the mother and child libraries were prepared one month apart and sequenced in separate runs. For each donor, somewhere between about 450,000 and 2,200,000 distinct TCR beta clonotypes were identified. Naive TCR beta clonotypes were estimated from low-frequency clonotypes matched to each donor's FACS-determined naive share, without sorting.

This TCR was recovered from a boy between 10 and 17 years old in good health. This chain joins TRBV12-3 or TRBV12-4 to TRBJ2-1, with 8 central nucleotides matching TRBD2. The sequenced sample was blood. The CDR3 loop reads CASTGGDPRNEQFF. The nucleotide sequence is TGTGCCAGCACCGGGGGGGACCCTAGGAATGAGCAGTTCTTC.